There are a few counts of the clone carrying this T cell receptor (beta chain). Its antigen remains unidentified. CDR3 length: 15 residues. Germline loops: CDR1 WSHSY, CDR2 SAAADI. Unmatched junction bases numbered 11, after V lost 5 bases and J lost 7 bases. The data belong to a study of T cells in Graves' hyperthyroidism and ophthalmopathy. Study-wide results and limits: Patients with ophthalmopathy were separated from those with stable hyperthyroidism by a 13 V-J model. The blood repertoire included most of the expanded thyroid clonotypes above 0.001.

From RNA transcripts, TCR beta CDR3 regions were amplified. The TCR CDR3 first-round RT-PCR relied on the HTBI primer set. TCRdb reanalysed the multiplex PCR reads using MiXCR and keeps one entry per CDR3 protein. The sample carries some 580,000 distinct CDR3 sequences, 16% recorded once. Ophthalmopathy patients all had a Clinical Activity Score of at least 3, a NOSPECS grade of at least 4 and disease under 3 months old. The origin of this receptor is a middle-aged woman with Graves' ophthalmopathy. Specimen: blood. This sequence joins TRBV10-2 and TRBJ2-3; the match to TRBD2 covers 8 bases. The CDR3 sequence: CASSLSGGPSNTQYF. The CDR3 DNA is TGCGCCAGCAGTCTTTCGGGGGGGCCCTCAAATACGCAGTATTTT.